The clone carrying this TCR beta chain was recorded a few times. This entry is derived from a study of blood T cell repertoires in COVID-19. On the study more broadly: The United States, Italy and Spain supplied acute and convalescent COVID-19 samples.

Between the trimmed V and J ends, which lost 2 bases and 2 bases, there was a span of 12 bases. This CDR3 region has 15 residues. Looked up from germline, CDR1 is MNHEY and CDR2 is SVGAGI. TCRdb's table, derived via immunoSEQ multiplex PCR, lists solely in-frame clones and lacks some. The sample lists 35,000 to 55,000 clones; about 88% were seen once. The sequence was collected from a woman aged 70 to 79 in a cohort sampled during active COVID-19. This rearrangement joins TRBV6-5 to TRBJ2-5; possible D gene TRBD2, 5 bases. What was sequenced was peripheral blood. The CDR3 loop is CASSYLLAGQETQYF. The CDR3 DNA reads TGTGCCAGCAGTTACCTCCTTGCGGGTCAAGAGACCCAGTACTTC.